This T cell receptor beta chain was sequenced in a study of blood T cell repertoires in COVID-19. The CDR3 has 14 amino acids. V dropped 1 base and J dropped 2 bases, with 9 bases sitting between them. Germline CDR1 is SGHDT and CDR2 is YYEEEE. Sequenced by immunoSEQ multiplex PCR; TCRdb stores in-frame clones only, minus some. This sample has fewer than 95,000 clones; 55% to 75% occur once, and the top ten carry 14%. The receptor comes from a woman aged 80 or older with acute or convalescent COVID-19. The J gene is TRBJ1-1, the V gene TRBV5-6, with a weak D call TRBD1 (5 bases). Sequences were obtained from peripheral blood. CDR3 bases: TGTGCCAGCAGCTTGTTAGGACAAAACACTGAAGCTTTCTTT. It codes for CASSLLGQNTEAFF.